Listed below are T cell receptor beta chains from one sample, sequenced in a study of cytomegalovirus exposure and HLA in healthy donors. The method was immunoSEQ multiplex PCR; TCRdb's version includes in-frame clones alone and lacks a portion of them. The repertoire consists of about 160,000 clones, with about 72% occurring once and the leading ten covering 1.3% to 1.5%. Sequences were obtained from PBMCs. The receptors stem from a man aged 60-69 years in good health and CMV-seronegative. CDR3s include the opening cysteine and the closing phenylalanine or tryptophan. D genes are given only for firm matches. Clone size is given for some rows only: seen once, a few or many times, or a class if the clone is expanded.

clone size,J gene,D gene,V gene,CDR3 DNA,CDR3 protein
NA,TRBJ2-1,TRBD1,TRBV18,TGTGCCAGCTCACAGGGACAGGTTCCCGATGAGCAGTTCTTC,CASSQGQVPDEQFF
NA,TRBJ1-2,NA,TRBV11-2,TGTGCCAGCAGTCTGCGAATCGGAGGGGCCTATGGGGGCTACACCTTC,CASSLRIGGAYGGYTF
few,TRBJ2-1,NA,TRBV27,TGTGCCAGCACCTGGGGGGATACCTACAATGAGCAGTTCTTC,CASTWGDTYNEQFF
NA,TRBJ2-3,NA,TRBV2,TGTGCCAGCAGAGACAGGGGAGGGGGAGATACGCAGTATTTT,CASRDRGGGDTQYF
NA,TRBJ2-5,TRBD2,TRBV7-9,TGTGCCAGCAGCGTAAGGAGCGGGGCCGGAGGGGAGACCCAGTACTTC,CASSVRSGAGGETQYF
once,TRBJ2-7,NA,TRBV7-2,TGTGCCAGCAGCTTAATGGGGGCCATACAAGCCGAGCAGTACTTC,CASSLMGAIQAEQYF
NA,TRBJ2-5,TRBD2,TRBV9,TGTGCCAGCAGCAAAAAGGGTAGCGGGAGGACCCAAGAGACCCAGTACTTC,CASSKKGSGRTQETQYF
NA,TRBJ2-1,TRBD2,TRBV15,TGTGCCACCAGCAGTCGTGGGACTAGCGGGAGGAGAGAGCAGTTCTTC,CATSSRGTSGRREQFF
few,TRBJ2-3,TRBD2,TRBV11-3,TGTGCCAGCAGCCCCGGGACTAGCAGCCGCACAGATACGCAGTATTTT,CASSPGTSSRTDTQYF
NA,TRBJ2-1,NA,TRBV15,TGTGCCACCAGCAGAGATAGCGGAGCTACCTACAATGAGCAGTTCTTC,CATSRDSGATYNEQFF
few,TRBJ1-5,TRBD1,TRBV19,TGTGCCAGTAGCTTCGACCGGGACAGGGGGCAAATTAGCAATCAGCCCCAGCATTTT,CASSFDRDRGQISNQPQHF
NA,TRBJ2-7,TRBD1,TRBV27,TGTGCCAGCAGTTTCGGACAGGGGGCTCGTGAGCAGTACTTC,CASSFGQGAREQYF
NA,TRBJ2-3,TRBD2,TRBV4-2,TGTGCCAGCAGCCAGCTCCGGGGGGGCACAGATACGCAGTATTTT,CASSQLRGGTDTQYF
NA,TRBJ1-1,NA,TRBV28,TGTGCCAGCAGCCCAAGGAGGAACACTGAAGCTTTCTTT,CASSPRRNTEAFF